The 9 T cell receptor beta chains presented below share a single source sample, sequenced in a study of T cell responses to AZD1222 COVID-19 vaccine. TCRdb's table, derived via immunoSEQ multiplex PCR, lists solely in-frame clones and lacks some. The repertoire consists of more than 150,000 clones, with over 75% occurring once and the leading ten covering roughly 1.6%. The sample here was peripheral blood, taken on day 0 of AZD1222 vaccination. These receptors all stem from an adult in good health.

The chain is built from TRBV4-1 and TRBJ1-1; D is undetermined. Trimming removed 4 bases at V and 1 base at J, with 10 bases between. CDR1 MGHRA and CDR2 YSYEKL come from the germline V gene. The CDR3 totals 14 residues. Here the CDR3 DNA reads TGCGCCAGCAGCCGAGGAAACCAGAACACTGAAGCTTTCTTT. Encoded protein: CASSRGNQNTEAFF.

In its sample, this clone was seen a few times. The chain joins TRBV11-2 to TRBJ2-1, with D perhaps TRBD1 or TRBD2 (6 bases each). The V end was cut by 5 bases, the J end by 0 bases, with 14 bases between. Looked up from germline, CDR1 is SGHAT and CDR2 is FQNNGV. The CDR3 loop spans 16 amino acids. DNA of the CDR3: TGTGCCAGCAGCCGGACGGGGGCCAGCTCCTACAATGAGCAGTTCTTC. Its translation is CASSRTGASSYNEQFF.

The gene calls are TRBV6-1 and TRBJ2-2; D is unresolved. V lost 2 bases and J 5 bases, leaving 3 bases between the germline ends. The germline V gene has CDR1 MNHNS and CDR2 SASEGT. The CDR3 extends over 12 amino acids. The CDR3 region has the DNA TGTGCCAGCAGTGAACGGACCGGGGAGCTGTTTTTT. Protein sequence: CASSERTGELFF.

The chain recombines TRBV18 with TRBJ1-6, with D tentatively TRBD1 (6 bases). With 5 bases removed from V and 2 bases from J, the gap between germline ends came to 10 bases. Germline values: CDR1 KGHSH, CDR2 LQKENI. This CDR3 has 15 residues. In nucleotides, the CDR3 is TGTGCCAGCTCAACAGGGCTCACCTATAATTCACCCCTCCACTTT. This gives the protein CASSTGLTYNSPLHF.

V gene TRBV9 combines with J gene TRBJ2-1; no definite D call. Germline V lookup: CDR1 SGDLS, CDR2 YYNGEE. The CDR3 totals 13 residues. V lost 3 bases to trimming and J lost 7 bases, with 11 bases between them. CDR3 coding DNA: TGTGCCAGCAGCGGCTCCCCAACAAATGAGCAGTTCTTC. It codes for CASSGSPTNEQFF. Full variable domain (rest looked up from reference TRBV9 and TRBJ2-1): DSGVTQTPKHLITATGQRVTLRCSPRSGDLSVYWYQQSLDQGLQFLIQYYNGEERAKGNILERFSAQQFPDLHSELNLSSLELGDSALYFCASSGSPTNEQFFGPGTRLTVL.

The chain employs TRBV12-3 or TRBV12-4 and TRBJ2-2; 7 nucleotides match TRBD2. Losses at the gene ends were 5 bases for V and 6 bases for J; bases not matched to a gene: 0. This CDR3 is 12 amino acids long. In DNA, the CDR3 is TGTGCCAGCAGTGGGGGGGCCGGGGAGCTGTTTTTT. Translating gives CASSGGAGELFF.

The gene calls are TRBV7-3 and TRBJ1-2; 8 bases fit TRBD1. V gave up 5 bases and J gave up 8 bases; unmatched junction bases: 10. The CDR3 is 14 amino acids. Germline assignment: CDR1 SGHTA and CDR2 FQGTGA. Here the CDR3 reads CASSPRGQGGGYTF. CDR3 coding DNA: TGTGCCAGCAGCCCCCGAGGACAGGGCGGCGGCTACACCTTC.

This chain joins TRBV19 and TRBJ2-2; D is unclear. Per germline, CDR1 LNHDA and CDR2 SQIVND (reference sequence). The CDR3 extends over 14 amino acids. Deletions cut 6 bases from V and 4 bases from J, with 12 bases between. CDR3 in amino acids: CASRLGWGTGELFF. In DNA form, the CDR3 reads TGTGCCAGTAGACTCGGGTGGGGCACCGGGGAGCTGTTTTTT.

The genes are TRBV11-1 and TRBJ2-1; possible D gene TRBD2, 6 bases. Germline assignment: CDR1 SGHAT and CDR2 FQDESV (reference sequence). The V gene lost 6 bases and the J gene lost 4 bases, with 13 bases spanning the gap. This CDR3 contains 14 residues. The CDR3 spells CASSLPGLYNEQFF. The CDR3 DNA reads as TGTGCCAGCAGTTTACCGGGACTTTACAATGAGCAGTTCTTC.